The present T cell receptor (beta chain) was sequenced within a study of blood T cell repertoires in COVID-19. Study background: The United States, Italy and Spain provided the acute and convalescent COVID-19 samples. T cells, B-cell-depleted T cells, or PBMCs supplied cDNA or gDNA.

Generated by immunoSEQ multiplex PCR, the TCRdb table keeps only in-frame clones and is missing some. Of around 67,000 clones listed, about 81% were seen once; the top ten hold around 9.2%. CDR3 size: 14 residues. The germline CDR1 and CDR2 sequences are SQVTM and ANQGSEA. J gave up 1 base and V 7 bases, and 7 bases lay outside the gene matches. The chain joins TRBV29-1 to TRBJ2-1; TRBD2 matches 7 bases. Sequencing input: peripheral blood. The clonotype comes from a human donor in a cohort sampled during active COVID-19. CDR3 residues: CSGLGGRSYNEQFF. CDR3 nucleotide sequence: TGCAGCGGTCTGGGAGGGAGATCCTACAATGAGCAGTTCTTC.